The 20 T cell receptor beta chains reported below all come from one sample, sequenced in a study of CD8 T cells in Susac syndrome. When the RNA was reverse transcribed, random hexamers were used with an input of 0.5 to 1 ug. MiXCR, applied by TCRdb to the immunoSEQ multiplex PCR reads, yields one record per CDR3 protein. Of about 90,000 distinct CDR3 sequences in the sample, roughly 95% were seen once. The specimen was CD8+ T cells from PBMCs. These receptors were obtained from a human donor with Susac syndrome.

This chain links TRBV28 with TRBJ1-5; 9 bases agree with TRBD1. Germline V gene lookup returns CDR1 MDHEN and CDR2 SYDVKM. CDR3 size: 14 residues. After removal of 6 bases from V and 11 bases from J, the junction contained 11 bases not matched to a gene. The CDR3 DNA reads as TGTGCCAGCAGGCGGGACAGGGAGGATCTGTCCCAGCATTTT. This gives the protein CASRRDREDLSQHF.

This clonotype is a singleton in its sample. CDR3 protein: CATSRGTTANYGYTF. In DNA form, the CDR3 reads TGTGCCACCAGCAGAGGGACAACGGCTAACTATGGCTACACCTTC. This rearrangement joins TRBV15 to TRBJ1-2, with a possible D match to TRBD1 (5 bases). Trimming took off 1 base at V and 0 bases at J, with 9 bases between the two ends. CDR3 size: 15 residues. The germline CDR1 and CDR2 sequences are LNHNV and YYDKDF (reference sequence).

The V and J genes are TRBV15 and TRBJ2-2; D remains ambiguous. Trimming took off 6 bases at V and 0 bases at J, with 8 bases between the two ends. The CDR3 spans 14 residues. CDR1 and CDR2 from the germline V gene are LNHNV and YYDKDF (reference sequence). This chain's CDR3 is CATSDDANTGELFF. CDR3 in DNA: TGTGCCACCAGTGACGACGCGAACACCGGGGAGCTGTTTTTT.

The rearrangement joins TRBV15 to TRBJ2-7; weak D call: TRBD1 (6 bases). The CDR3 length is 15 residues. Trimming pared 0 bases from V and 5 bases from J, leaving 14 bases between. Germline V gene sequence: CDR1 LNHNV, CDR2 YYDKDF (reference sequence). Written as DNA, the CDR3 is TGTGCCACCAGCAGAGAAAACGGACAGTCAAACGAGCAGTACTTC. Its translation: CATSRENGQSNEQYF.

A single count supports this clonotype. Here the CDR3 reads CASSNRDEKYEQYF. The DNA for the CDR3 is TGTGCCAGCAGCAACCGGGACGAGAAGTACGAGCAGTACTTC. This sequence joins TRBV28 and TRBJ2-7; D assignment may be TRBD1 or TRBD2 (5 bases each). The V gene's germline CDR1 is MDHEN and CDR2 SYDVKM. The V and J ends lost 6 bases and 4 bases respectively, with 16 bases between them. The CDR3 is 14 amino acids. Supplemented by reference TRBV28 and TRBJ2-7, the full variable domain reads DVKVTQSSRYLVKRTGEKVFLECVQDMDHENMFWYRQDPGLGLRLIYFSYDVKMKEKGDIPEGYSVSREKKERFSLILESASTNQTSMYLCASSNRDEKYEQYFGPGTRLTVT.

The chain is built from TRBV28 and TRBJ2-7; 9 bases match TRBD1. The CDR3 contains 17 residues. Germline CDR1 MDHEN, CDR2 SYDVKM. Losses at the gene ends were 4 bases for V and 0 bases for J; bases not matched to a gene: 10. The CDR3 spells CASSSNRGPGHSYEQYF. The CDR3 DNA reads TGTGCCAGCAGTTCAAACAGGGGGCCCGGGCACTCCTACGAGCAGTACTTC.

This chain connects TRBV24-1 to TRBJ2-3; a weak D match, TRBD1 (6 bases). CDR3 length equals 15 residues. Germline loops: CDR1 KGHDR, CDR2 SFDVKD. Trimming removed 4 bases from V and 0 bases from J, with 10 bases in between. Here the CDR3 reads CATSEAGESTDTQYF. Written as DNA, the CDR3 is TGTGCCACCAGTGAAGCAGGGGAGAGCACAGATACGCAGTATTTT.

V and J are TRBV3-1 and TRBJ1-6; D is undetermined. V shed 0 bases and J shed 10 bases, with 7 bases lying between them. The germline V gene has CDR1 LGHDT and CDR2 YNNKEL (reference sequence). This CDR3 contains 13 residues. CDR3 protein: CASSQEAGSPLHF. The CDR3, as DNA: TGTGCCAGCAGCCAAGAAGCCGGGTCACCCCTCCACTTT.

The chain couples TRBV9 to TRBJ2-1, with D possibly being TRBD2 (5 bases). CDR1 is SGDLS and CDR2 is YYNGEE in the germline V gene. Trimming took off 0 bases at V and 5 bases at J, with 15 bases between the two ends. This CDR3 comprises 16 residues. This CDR3 reads CASSVGTRAGNNEQFF. In nucleotides, the CDR3 is TGTGCCAGCAGCGTAGGGACGCGGGCTGGCAACAATGAGCAGTTCTTC.

This chain links TRBV4-3 with TRBJ2-4; 14 nucleotides align to TRBD2. Germline V gene lookup returns CDR1 LGHNA and CDR2 YSLEER. The CDR3 is made up of 16 amino acids. J was trimmed by 6 bases and V by 0 bases; bases with no gene match: 1. CDR3 protein: CASSQDGTSGGNIQYF. CDR3 nucleotide sequence: TGCGCCAGCAGCCAAGACGGGACTAGCGGGGGAAACATTCAGTACTTC.

The chain joins TRBV27 to TRBJ2-2, with D possibly matching TRBD1 (7 bases). This CDR3 region has 12 residues. Trimming took off 8 bases at V and 7 bases at J, with 11 bases between the two ends. From germline, CDR1 is MNHEY and CDR2 SMNVEV (reference sequence). The CDR3 nucleotides read TGTGCCAGCCGACAGGGAGGCGGGGAGCTGTTTTTT. Translating gives CASRQGGGELFF.

This rearrangement joins TRBV2 to TRBJ1-5, with unresolved D. Germline values: CDR1 SNHLY, CDR2 FYNNEI. Deletions cut 7 bases from V and 1 base from J, with 8 bases between. The CDR3 consists of 13 residues. The CDR3 spells CASNYGSNQPQHF. Here the CDR3 DNA reads TGTGCCAGCAACTACGGGAGCAATCAGCCCCAGCATTTT.

The chain recombines TRBV29-1 with TRBJ1-2; tentatively, D is TRBD1 (5 bases). Germline assignment: CDR1 SQVTM and CDR2 ANQGSEA. This CDR3 is built from 14 residues. Trimming took 4 bases from V and 4 from J, leaving 16 bases between them. The CDR3 loop reads CSVGSQGAGYGYTF. CDR3 nucleotide sequence: TGCAGCGTTGGCTCTCAAGGGGCGGGCTATGGCTACACCTTC. Full variable domain (missing parts from reference TRBV29-1 and TRBJ1-2): SAVISQKPSRDICQRGTSLTIQCQVDSQVTMMFWYRQQPGQSLTLIATANQGSEATYESGFVIDKFPISRPNLTFSTLTVSNMSPEDSSIYLCSVGSQGAGYGYTFGSGTRLTVV.

V is TRBV29-1 and J is TRBJ1-2, with D hard to call. There are 15 residues in the CDR3. CDR1 and CDR2 (germline): SQVTM, ANQGSEA. V was pared by 4 bases and J by 7 bases, with 22 bases between. The CDR3 DNA sequence: TGCAGCGTTGCTCAGGCGGTGAGCCGGGGTGGTGGCTACACCTTC. This sequence encodes CSVAQAVSRGGGYTF.

The J gene is TRBJ1-1, the V gene TRBV20-1; D uncertain. CDR1 is DFQATT and CDR2 is SNEGSKA in the germline V gene (reference sequence). The CDR3 spans 14 residues. Trimming shortened V by 4 bases and J by 3 bases, and 15 bases separated the two germline ends. CDR3 in amino acids: CSATDPRGDTEAFF. In DNA, the CDR3 is TGCAGTGCTACTGACCCCCGAGGAGACACTGAAGCTTTCTTT.

The chain combines TRBV4-2 with TRBJ1-6, with 7 positions matching TRBD1. V gave up 4 bases and J gave up 17 bases; unmatched junction bases: 23. Germline lookup yields CDR1 LGHNA and CDR2 YNFKEQ. This CDR3 is built from 17 residues. The DNA for the CDR3 is TGTGCCAGCAGCCTTTACGGGCCGGGACAGTCATTGTCTAACGTCCACTTT. Translated: CASSLYGPGQSLSNVHF.

The V gene is TRBV2, the J gene TRBJ2-7; D ambiguous. The germline V gene encodes CDR1 SNHLY and CDR2 FYNNEI. The CDR3 loop spans 15 amino acids. V was trimmed by 6 bases and J by 6 bases, leaving 21 bases between them. Written as DNA, the CDR3 is TGTGCCAGCAGCCCCCAGCCGACGAAAACAAGCGAGCAGTACTTC. Its protein is CASSPQPTKTSEQYF.

The chain carries TRBV24-1 and TRBJ1-1; D unresolved. The CDR3 totals 13 residues. V shed 0 bases and J shed 7 bases, with 8 bases lying between them. The V gene's germline CDR1 is KGHDR and CDR2 SFDVKD. CDR3 sequence (DNA): TGTGCCACCAGTGATTTGCAGCAGTTTGAAGCTTTCTTT. Protein: CATSDLQQFEAFF.

This chain joins TRBV20-1 and TRBJ2-5; TRBD2 aligns across 12 bases. CDR3 length: 17 residues. J gave up 5 bases and V 0 bases, and 10 bases lay outside the gene matches. Germline CDR1 reads DFQATT; CDR2 reads SNEGSKA (reference sequence). The CDR3 coding sequence is TGCAGTGCTAGAGATGATGGCCTAGCGGGGGGGCGGGAGACCCAGTACTTC. It translates to CSARDDGLAGGRETQYF.

The CDR3 protein is CASSEYRGGEDTQYF. The CDR3 DNA reads TGTGCCAGCAGTGAATACAGGGGAGGTGAAGATACGCAGTATTTT. The V call is TRBV25-1, the J call TRBJ2-3; possibly TRBD1 or TRBD2 for D (6 bases each). Germline V gene lookup returns CDR1 MGHDK and CDR2 SYGVNS. The germline V and J ends were trimmed by 0 bases and 5 bases, with 12 bases remaining between them. This CDR3 is 15 amino acids long.